This entry lists 28 T cell receptor beta chains sequenced from one sample in a study of T-cell reconstitution after alpha-beta-depleted transplantation in children. TCRbeta library construction was performed incorporating unique molecular identifiers. MiXCR was run by TCRdb on the PCR reads, yielding one entry per CDR3 protein. The sample has 700,000 to 950,000 distinct CDR3 sequences, less than 20% seen once. This sample comprised PBMCs, mostly from graft donor cells, obtained 360 days after TCRalphabeta/CD19-depleted stem cell transplant. The origin of the receptors is a male patient younger than 18 who had a stem cell transplant for acute lymphoblastic leukemia, so the T cells may come from the graft donor.

The rearrangement joins TRBV7-8 to TRBJ2-3; TRBD1 might be the D (6 bases). The germline V gene encodes CDR1 SGHVS and CDR2 FQNEAQ. The germline V and J ends were trimmed by 4 bases and 2 bases, with 13 bases remaining between them. The CDR3 length is 15 residues. The CDR3 nucleotides read TGTGCCAGCAGCTCCAGAACAGGGATCACAGATACGCAGTATTTT. This sequence encodes CASSSRTGITDTQYF. Using reference TRBV7-8 and TRBJ2-3 for the parts outside the CDR3, the full variable domain is GAGVSQSPRYKVAKRGQDVALRCDPISGHVSLFWYQQALGQGPEFLTYFQNEAQLDKSGLPSDRFFAERPEGSVSTLKIQRTQQEDSAVYLCASSSRTGITDTQYFGPGTRLTVL.

This clonotype showed up many times. Germline is not matched at one junction end, which may reflect a read error. V usage is TRBV5-1 and J usage is TRBJ2-5, with 7 bases matching TRBD1. CDR3 size: 14 residues. From germline, CDR1 is SGHRS and CDR2 YFSETQ. The CDR3 DNA follows: TGTGCCAGCAGCTTTGGGACAGCCCAAGAGACCCAGTACTTC. Its protein is CASSFGTAQETQYF. Full variable domain (rest looked up from reference TRBV5-1 and TRBJ2-5): KAGVTQTPRYLIKTRGQQVTLSCSPISGHRSVSWYQQTPGQGLQFLFEYFSETQRNKGNFPGRFSGRQFSNSRSEMNVSTLELGDSALYLCASSFGTAQETQYFGPGTRLLVL.

In this sample, this clonotype turned up a few times. This chain uses TRBV29-1 with TRBJ1-2, with 7 bases fitting TRBD1. V trimming: 1 base; J trimming: 7 bases; junction bases outside the gene matches: 15. The germline gives CDR1 SQVTM, CDR2 ANQGSEA. This CDR3 region has 16 residues. CDR3 loop: CSVEGGTALKGSGYTF. Here the CDR3 DNA reads TGCAGCGTTGAAGGTGGGACAGCTCTCAAGGGTAGTGGCTACACCTTC. The whole variable domain, remainder taken from reference TRBV29-1 and TRBJ1-2, is SAVISQKPSRDICQRGTSLTIQCQVDSQVTMMFWYRQQPGQSLTLIATANQGSEATYESGFVIDKFPISRPNLTFSTLTVSNMSPEDSSIYLCSVEGGTALKGSGYTFGSGTRLTVV.

V is TRBV6-5 and J is TRBJ1-5; TRBD1 agrees at 7 bases. CDR3 length equals 17 residues. V lost 3 bases and J lost 3; bases outside the gene matches: 11. Germline V gives CDR1 MNHEY, CDR2 SVGAGI. The DNA of the CDR3 is TGTGCCAGCAGTTATCCTGGGGGGACAGCCCCCAATCAGCCCCAGCATTTT. Encoded protein: CASSYPGGTAPNQPQHF.

This clonotype was seen at least ten times. This chain connects TRBV29-1 to TRBJ1-5; D not resolved. The V and J ends lost 0 bases and 0 bases respectively, with 9 bases between them. Germline lookup yields CDR1 SQVTM and CDR2 ANQGSEA. The CDR3 consists of 15 residues. The CDR3 loop reads CSVEDQAGSNQPQHF. For the CDR3, the DNA is TGCAGCGTTGAAGATCAAGCTGGTAGCAATCAGCCCCAGCATTTT.

V and J are TRBV27 and TRBJ2-3, with D maybe TRBD2 (7 bases). V lost 5 bases and J 4 bases, leaving 16 bases between the germline ends. Germline V lookup: CDR1 MNHEY, CDR2 SMNVEV (reference sequence). This CDR3 is 15 amino acids long. The CDR3, as DNA: TGTGCCAGCAGTCTATGGGGGGGCGCAGCAGATACGCAGTATTTT. Translated: CASSLWGGAADTQYF.

This clonotype has ten or more counts. The CDR3 DNA follows: TGTGCCAGCTCACCCCCTAGTAAGGTTGAAGCTTTCTTT. It specifies CASSPPSKVEAFF. This chain uses TRBV18 with TRBJ1-1; D is unclear. CDR3 length: 13 residues. Trimming cost V 3 bases and J 7 bases, with 12 bases left between them. The germline V gene encodes CDR1 KGHSH and CDR2 LQKENI.

This clonotype turned up a few times. CDR3 sequence reads: CASGVVVGSEQYF. DNA of the CDR3: TGTGCCAGCGGGGTTGTGGTCGGCAGCGAGCAGTACTTC. The J gene is TRBJ2-7, the V gene TRBV27, with unresolved D. Germline CDR1 is MNHEY and CDR2 is SMNVEV (reference sequence). This CDR3 is built from 13 residues. The germline V and J ends were trimmed by 8 bases and 6 bases, with 17 bases remaining between them.

The table lists this clonotype with a few counts. The chain couples TRBV18 to TRBJ1-5, with a weak D call TRBD1 (5 bases). V was clipped by 3 bases and J by 1 base, with 16 bases between them. This CDR3 has 17 amino acids. From germline, CDR1 is KGHSH and CDR2 LQKENI. The CDR3 sequence: CASSPGRVYDSNQPQHF. CDR3 in DNA: TGTGCCAGCTCACCGGGCAGGGTTTATGACAGCAATCAGCCCCAGCATTTT. Based on the CDR3 plus reference TRBV18 and TRBJ1-5, the full variable domain is NAGVMQNPRHLVRRRGQEARLRCSPMKGHSHVYWYRQLPEEGLKFMVYLQKENIIDESGMPKERFSAEFPKEGPSILRIQQVVRGDSAAYFCASSPGRVYDSNQPQHFGDGTRLSIL.

There are a few counts of this clonotype. The genes are TRBV6-1 and TRBJ2-7; D perhaps matches TRBD2 (7 bases). The CDR3 spans 16 residues. Germline V gives CDR1 MNHNS, CDR2 SASEGT. The V end lost 7 bases, the J end lost 0 bases, and 19 bases lay between the germline ends. This CDR3 reads CASIRAGGATSYEQYF. The DNA for the CDR3 is TGTGCCAGCATTCGCGCTGGGGGGGCGACCTCCTACGAGCAGTACTTC.

This clonotype was seen only a few times. V and J are TRBV9 and TRBJ2-3, with 10 positions matching TRBD2. Germline V gene lookup returns CDR1 SGDLS and CDR2 YYNGEE. V lost 3 bases, J lost 3 bases, and 7 bases stayed unmatched. The CDR3 spans 16 residues. The CDR3 spells CASSGQASGRTDTQYF. The CDR3 bases are TGTGCCAGCAGCGGACAGGCTAGCGGGAGAACAGATACGCAGTATTTT. Full variable domain (rest looked up from reference TRBV9 and TRBJ2-3): DSGVTQTPKHLITATGQRVTLRCSPRSGDLSVYWYQQSLDQGLQFLIQYYNGEERAKGNILERFSAQQFPDLHSELNLSSLELGDSALYFCASSGQASGRTDTQYFGPGTRLTVL.

This clonotype has just a few counts. The CDR3 DNA is TGTGCCAGCTCACCTCTCGCTAGGTCATCAAAGTACGAGCAGTACTTC. Residues: CASSPLARSSKYEQYF. This chain uses TRBV18 with TRBJ2-7; D not resolved. This CDR3 contains 16 residues. Germline CDR1 is KGHSH and CDR2 is LQKENI. Trimming removed 3 bases at V and 4 bases at J, with 19 bases between.

To note about this clonotype: One end of the junction varies from germline; a read error may be responsible. The rearrangement joins TRBV5-1 to TRBJ2-1, with TRBD2 as a possible D gene (5 bases). The length of the CDR3 is 16 residues. Germline CDR1 is SGHRS and CDR2 is YFSETQ. In DNA form, the CDR3 reads TGCGCCAGCAGCTTGGGAGCGGCTAGCTCCCACAATGAGCAGTTCTTC. Protein sequence: CASSLGAASSHNEQFF.

The chain carries TRBV2 and TRBJ2-1; 7 bases fit TRBD2. The CDR3 length is 15 residues. CDR1 SNHLY and CDR2 FYNNEI come from the germline V gene. The V and J ends lost 2 bases and 2 bases, in that order; junction bases with no gene match: 3. The CDR3 reads CASSERAGAYNEQFF. CDR3 nucleotides: TGTGCCAGCAGTGAAAGGGCGGGAGCCTACAATGAGCAGTTCTTC.

This clonotype occurred a few times. With a far larger clone one base away, a read error is the likely cause. The chain employs TRBV4-2 and TRBJ2-7; no reliable D call. Per the germline V gene, CDR1 is LGHNA and CDR2 is YNFKEQ. The CDR3 extends over 12 amino acids. Trimming removed 5 bases from V and 0 bases from J, with 5 bases in between. The CDR3 protein is CASSKSSYEQYF. The CDR3 DNA reads as TGTGCCAGCAGCAAGAGCTCCTACGAGCAGTACTTC.

The J gene is TRBJ2-7, the V gene TRBV4-2; 7 bases map to TRBD2. The germline V gene has CDR1 LGHNA and CDR2 YNFKEQ. V shed 9 bases and J 2 bases; nucleotides not matched to a gene: 13. This CDR3 comprises 15 residues. Here the CDR3 reads CARVSTSDRTYEQYF. In DNA, the CDR3 is TGTGCCAGGGTCTCAACTAGCGACCGTACCTACGAGCAGTACTTC.

The chain joins TRBV29-1 to TRBJ2-7; tentatively, D is TRBD2 (5 bases). V gave up 0 bases and J gave up 7 bases, with 13 bases separating them. The CDR3 is 13 residues long. Germline V gene data show CDR1 as SQVTM and CDR2 as ANQGSEA. The CDR3 sequence is CSVEDIETGEQYF. CDR3 nucleotides: TGCAGCGTTGAAGATATCGAAACGGGGGAGCAGTACTTC.

The chain links TRBV4-1 to TRBJ2-2; the match to TRBD2 covers 7 bases. The V gene end was trimmed by 3 bases and the J gene end by 2 bases; junction bases not matched to a gene: 6. This CDR3 is built from 16 residues. The germline gives CDR1 MGHRA, CDR2 YSYEKL. CDR3: CASSQSLGLNTGELFF. The CDR3 DNA is TGCGCCAGCAGCCAGAGTCTGGGACTAAACACCGGGGAGCTGTTTTTT.

This clonotype was counted ten times or more. The V and J genes are TRBV12-3 or TRBV12-4 and TRBJ1-6, with unresolved D. The CDR3 totals 15 residues. Trimming cost V 2 bases and J 6 bases, with 11 bases left between them. The CDR3 region has the DNA TGTGCCAGCAGTTTACCCCGCGTCCTTAATTCACCCCTCCACTTT. Residues: CASSLPRVLNSPLHF.

The rearrangement links TRBV3-1 to TRBJ1-2; no firm D call. Deletions cut 1 base from V and 4 bases from J, with 19 bases between. CDR1 LGHDT and CDR2 YNNKEL come from the germline V gene (reference sequence). The CDR3 has 17 amino acids. In DNA form, the CDR3 reads TGTGCCAGCAGCCAAGTTGGACGGCTTAGGGCAACCTATGGCTACACCTTC. It translates to CASSQVGRLRATYGYTF.

The CDR3 DNA is TGTGCCAGCAGTTTTTCGGGCGGGAACTCCTACGAGCAGTACTTC. Its protein product is CASSFSGGNSYEQYF. The genes are TRBV12-3 or TRBV12-4 and TRBJ2-7; tentatively, D is TRBD2 (6 bases). Deletions cut 3 bases from V and 0 bases from J, with 12 bases between. The CDR3 runs 15 residues.

This clonotype was seen many times. V gene TRBV12-3 or TRBV12-4 combines with J gene TRBJ2-7; D call uncertain. Trimming took 3 bases from V and 0 from J, leaving 9 bases between them. The CDR3 is 14 amino acids. CDR3 residues: CASSLRRSSYEQYF. CDR3 DNA: TGTGCCAGCAGTTTGAGACGCAGCTCCTACGAGCAGTACTTC.

This clonotype was found many times. The chain has TRBV7-9 and TRBJ1-2; unclear D gene. Germline V gene lookup returns CDR1 SEHNR and CDR2 FQNEAQ (reference sequence). The CDR3 sequence is 13 residues long. Trimming shortened V by 6 bases and J by 4 bases, and 12 bases separated the two germline ends. In nucleotides, the CDR3 is TGTGCCAGCAGTCCAACAGCCCCCTATGGCTACACCTTC. This translates into CASSPTAPYGYTF.

This clonotype was seen only a few times. The V gene is TRBV5-1, the J gene TRBJ2-7; the match to TRBD2 covers 15 bases. V lost 7 bases, J lost 5 bases, and 4 bases stayed unmatched. CDR3 length: 14 amino acids. In germline, CDR1 is SGHRS, CDR2 YFSETQ. Here the CDR3 DNA reads TGCGCCAGCGGCCGGACTAGCGGGAGGGACGAGCAGTACTTC. This encodes CASGRTSGRDEQYF.

The chain carries TRBV7-9 and TRBJ2-7, with 7 bases lining up with TRBD1. The CDR3 has 13 amino acids. Germline V gene sequence: CDR1 SEHNR, CDR2 FQNEAQ (reference sequence). Trimming removed 4 bases from V and 4 bases from J; junction bases left unmatched: 4. The CDR3 here is CASSWTGPYEQYF. The CDR3 DNA is TGTGCCAGCAGCTGGACAGGACCTTACGAGCAGTACTTC.

J is TRBJ2-2 and V is TRBV5-1, with 12 nucleotides matching TRBD2. CDR3 length: 16 residues. Germline values: CDR1 SGHRS, CDR2 YFSETQ. V shed 4 bases and J 7 bases; nucleotides not matched to a gene: 8. CDR3 coding DNA: TGCGCCAGCAGCGCGACTAGCGGGAGTCGAAACGGGGAGCTGTTTTTT. It yields the protein CASSATSGSRNGELFF.

The chain links TRBV5-4 to TRBJ1-2; 8 bases are shared with TRBD1. This CDR3 is 15 amino acids long. From germline, CDR1 is SGHNT and CDR2 YYREEE (reference sequence). V was clipped by 5 bases and J by 3 bases; unmatched bases: 9. The CDR3 bases are TGTGCCAGCAGTCATGGACAGGGTGTCGACTATGGCTACACCTTC. Its translation: CASSHGQGVDYGYTF. Complete variable domain (other parts from reference TRBV5-4 and TRBJ1-2): ETGVTQSPTHLIKTRGQQVTLRCSSQSGHNTVSWYQQALGQGPQFIFQYYREEENGRGNFPPRFSGLQFPNYSSELNVNALELDDSALYLCASSHGQGVDYGYTFGSGTRLTVV.

This clonotype was counted at least ten times. The rearrangement uses TRBV29-1 and TRBJ1-3, with 8 bases lining up with TRBD1. J gave up 4 bases and V 6 bases, and 2 bases lay outside the gene matches. This CDR3 has 12 residues. The germline CDR1 and CDR2 sequences are SQVTM and ANQGSEA. CDR3 coding DNA: TGCAGCGTCGACAGGGGCGGAAACACCATATATTTT. It specifies CSVDRGGNTIYF.